The clone carrying this TCR beta chain was seen once. Antigen unknown. This entry is derived from a study of OX40 agonist ivuxolimab in advanced cancers. Study details: The patients' treatment was ivuxolimab, an agonistic anti-OX40 (CD134) antibody.

Study outcomes and limitations: Both CD4+ and CD8+ T cell populations in blood had undergone clonal expansion by week 6 at 0.1 to 3.0 mg/kg.

Assay used: immunoSEQ multiplex PCR; TCRdb lists only in-frame clones, some missing. Among 60,000 to 65,000 clones listed, approximately 90% were seen once. The CDR3 length is 14 residues. In germline, CDR1 is SGHRS, CDR2 YFSETQ. V lost 5 bases to trimming and J lost 6 bases, with 17 bases between them. Material: CD4+ or CD8+ T cells sorted from blood, obtained in a trial of the OX40 agonist ivuxolimab. The clonotype comes from an adult with an advanced solid tumor such as melanoma, head and neck, liver or kidney cancer. V gene TRBV5-1 combines with J gene TRBJ1-2; D is undetermined. Here the CDR3 reads CASRPYGLMDGYTF. The CDR3 DNA reads as TGCGCCAGCAGACCCTACGGACTCATGGATGGCTACACCTTC.